The 29 T cell receptor beta chains in this list originate from one sample, sequenced in a study of shared clonotypes between healthy human individuals. This table comes from immunoSEQ multiplex PCR, and its TCRdb copy is limited to in-frame clones, with some not included. The sample has about 1 million clones, under 80% seen once. Sequenced material: memory CD4+ T cells sorted from blood. Regarding subset: CD45RA-negative fraction. These receptors all stem from a man between 18 and 35 years old in good health.

This clone was picked up one time. The chain carries TRBV11-1 and TRBJ2-3; possible D gene TRBD1, 5 bases. This CDR3 comprises 16 residues. V shed 6 bases and J shed 0 bases, with 16 bases lying between them. CDR1 and CDR2 (germline): SGHAT, FQDESV (reference sequence). This chain's CDR3 is CASSPPATESTDTQYF. CDR3 nucleotides: TGTGCCAGCAGTCCTCCAGCGACAGAGAGCACAGATACGCAGTATTTT.

This sequence joins TRBV2 and TRBJ1-5; tentatively, D is TRBD1 (5 bases). Germline CDR1 SNHLY, CDR2 FYNNEI. The CDR3 runs 15 residues. V lost 8 bases and J lost 6, with 20 bases in between. The CDR3: CASEEGGLRGQPQHF. The CDR3 nucleotides are TGTGCCAGCGAGGAAGGAGGGTTGAGGGGTCAGCCCCAGCATTTT.

There are a few counts of this clone. V gene TRBV5-1 combines with J gene TRBJ2-3; 12 positions match TRBD2. Per the germline V gene, CDR1 is SGHRS and CDR2 is YFSETQ. V was clipped by 0 bases and J by 1 base; unmatched bases: 6. The length of the CDR3 is 18 residues. The CDR3 reads CASSLALAGGPGTDTQYF. The CDR3 DNA reads TGCGCCAGCAGCTTGGCTCTAGCGGGGGGGCCCGGCACAGATACGCAGTATTTT.

This chain connects TRBV7-8 to TRBJ1-1; the match to TRBD1 covers 9 bases. Germline CDR1 and CDR2: SGHVS and FQNEAQ. The CDR3 extends over 18 amino acids. Trimming cost V 2 bases and J 0 bases; bases outside gene matches: 10. As DNA, the CDR3 is TGTGCCAGCAGCTTACGGGGACAGGGCGGTTCCGTGAACACTGAAGCTTTCTTT. Its translation is CASSLRGQGGSVNTEAFF.

The sample holds one count of this clone. The chain couples TRBV18 to TRBJ2-7; no clear D gene. This CDR3 comprises 14 residues. V gave up 6 bases and J gave up 0 bases, with 12 bases separating them. Germline V gives CDR1 KGHSH, CDR2 LQKENI. This CDR3 is CASSYDINSYEQYF. The CDR3 DNA follows: TGTGCCAGCTCGTATGACATAAACTCCTACGAGCAGTACTTC. The full variable domain, rest sourced from reference TRBV18 and TRBJ2-7, is NAGVMQNPRHLVRRRGQEARLRCSPMKGHSHVYWYRQLPEEGLKFMVYLQKENIIDESGMPKERFSAEFPKEGPSILRIQQVVRGDSAAYFCASSYDINSYEQYFGPGTRLTVT.

This sequence joins TRBV19 and TRBJ2-7, with a weak D call TRBD2 (6 bases). This CDR3 is built from 14 residues. Trimming shortened V by 4 bases and J by 0 bases, and 10 bases separated the two germline ends. Germline V gives CDR1 LNHDA, CDR2 SQIVND (reference sequence). Written as DNA, the CDR3 is TGTGCCAGTAGTAGAAGCGGGTTCTCCTACGAGCAGTACTTC. This sequence encodes CASSRSGFSYEQYF. Based on the CDR3 plus reference TRBV19 and TRBJ2-7, the full variable domain is DGGITQSPKYLFRKEGQNVTLSCEQNLNHDAMYWYRQDPGQGLRLIYYSQIVNDFQKGDIAEGYSVSREKKESFPLTVTSAQKNPTAFYLCASSRSGFSYEQYFGPGTRLTVT.

The CDR3: CASSLVAGAYNEQFF. CDR3 DNA: TGCGCCAGCAGCTTGGTAGCGGGGGCATACAATGAGCAGTTCTTC. The chain uses TRBV5-1 and TRBJ2-1; 9 bases map to TRBD2. J lost 4 bases, V lost 0 bases, and 2 bases had no gene match. The CDR3 extends over 15 amino acids. Per the germline V gene, CDR1 is SGHRS and CDR2 is YFSETQ.

The chain is built from TRBV7-8 and TRBJ2-3; D gene ambiguous. The CDR3 extends over 17 amino acids. The V end lost 1 base, the J end lost 0 bases, and 14 bases lay between the germline ends. The V gene's germline CDR1 is SGHVS and CDR2 FQNEAQ. The CDR3 DNA follows: TGTGCCAGCAGCTTAGTGGTTTATGGGGAAAGCACAGATACGCAGTATTTT. Translated: CASSLVVYGESTDTQYF.

This chain connects TRBV4-1 to TRBJ2-5; TRBD2 matches 9 bases. There are 16 residues in the CDR3. CDR1 MGHRA and CDR2 YSYEKL come from the germline V gene. V dropped 5 bases and J dropped 4; count of bases not matched to a gene: 11. CDR3 DNA sequence: TGCGCCAGCAGCGTCCGACTAGCGGAGAGGGGAGAGACCCAGTACTTC. It yields the protein CASSVRLAERGETQYF.

The chain combines TRBV11-2 with TRBJ2-1; the D gene is possibly TRBD2 (6 bases). The CDR3 contains 15 residues. Trimming cost V 4 bases and J 8 bases, with 18 bases left between them. Germline assignment: CDR1 SGHAT and CDR2 FQNNGV. The CDR3 coding sequence is TGTGCCAGCAGCTCGGGACTCCTACTACGGGATGAGCAGTTCTTC. This sequence encodes CASSSGLLLRDEQFF.

On this clone itself: Other DNA sequences in this sample translate to the same CDR3. This CDR3 is CASSLGENTEAFF. CDR3 coding DNA: TGTGCCAGCAGCTTGGGGGAGAACACTGAAGCTTTCTTT. The chain joins TRBV5-4 to TRBJ1-1; D remains ambiguous. The CDR3 consists of 13 residues. V lost 0 bases, J lost 1 base, and 4 bases lay in between. From germline, CDR1 is SGHNT and CDR2 YYREEE (reference sequence).

This rearrangement joins TRBV19 to TRBJ1-6; possible D gene TRBD1, 5 bases. The germline V gene has CDR1 LNHDA and CDR2 SQIVND (reference sequence). V lost 3 bases and J 10 bases, leaving 16 bases between the germline ends. CDR3 size: 15 residues. The CDR3 DNA reads as TGTGCCAGTAGTATCGGGGCCCCGACTGGCTCACCCCTCCACTTT. Amino acid sequence: CASSIGAPTGSPLHF.

This clone was counted ten times or more. The chain uses TRBV28 and TRBJ2-1; TRBD2 matches at 8 bases. The CDR3 is made up of 12 amino acids. The V segment lost 4 bases and the J segment 14 bases; nucleotides outside the gene matches: 7. The germline V gene encodes CDR1 MDHEN and CDR2 SYDVKM. This CDR3 is CASSSPAGGEFF. The CDR3 DNA follows: TGTGCCAGCAGTTCCCCGGCGGGGGGTGAGTTCTTC.

The chain carries TRBV10-3 and TRBJ1-1, with D perhaps TRBD1 (6 bases). CDR1 is ENHRY, CDR2 SYGVKD, per germline. The CDR3 contains 11 residues. V gave up 2 bases and J gave up 14 bases, with 12 bases separating them. This CDR3 reads CAISEGARGFF. The CDR3 coding sequence is TGTGCCATCAGTGAGGGGGCGAGGGGGTTCTTT.

V and J are TRBV5-1 and TRBJ2-2; weak D call: TRBD1 (5 bases). Germline lookup yields CDR1 SGHRS and CDR2 YFSETQ. The CDR3 extends over 15 amino acids. The V end lost 4 bases, the J end lost 1 base, and 11 bases lay between the germline ends. The CDR3 spells CASSGQGMNTGELFF. The DNA for the CDR3 is TGCGCCAGCAGCGGTCAGGGTATGAACACCGGGGAGCTGTTTTTT.

The chain couples TRBV18 to TRBJ2-7; D remains ambiguous. The CDR3 is made up of 13 amino acids. V was pared by 3 bases and J by 1 base, with 7 bases between. Germline-derived CDR1 and CDR2 are KGHSH and LQKENI. CDR3 protein: CASSPAWSYEQYF. As DNA, the CDR3 is TGTGCCAGCTCACCCGCTTGGTCCTACGAGCAGTACTTC. Supplemented by reference TRBV18 and TRBJ2-7, the full variable domain reads NAGVMQNPRHLVRRRGQEARLRCSPMKGHSHVYWYRQLPEEGLKFMVYLQKENIIDESGMPKERFSAEFPKEGPSILRIQQVVRGDSAAYFCASSPAWSYEQYFGPGTRLTVT.

The chain carries TRBV9 and TRBJ1-2; 8 nucleotides agree with TRBD1. The V segment lost 3 bases and the J segment 0 bases; nucleotides outside the gene matches: 13. Germline V gene sequence: CDR1 SGDLS, CDR2 YYNGEE. The CDR3 runs to 18 residues. CDR3 residues: CASSGSGTGHRANYGYTF. The CDR3 nucleotides are TGTGCCAGCAGCGGGTCTGGGACAGGTCACCGAGCTAACTATGGCTACACCTTC.

Comment on this clone: Within the sample, other DNA sequences also encode this same CDR3. V and J are TRBV28 and TRBJ1-1; weak D call: TRBD1 (5 bases). Trimming shortened V by 7 bases and J by 1 base, and 10 bases separated the two germline ends. From germline, CDR1 is MDHEN and CDR2 SYDVKM. The CDR3 spans 13 residues. In DNA, the CDR3 is TGTGCCAGCATCCGGGACTCGAACACTGAAGCTTTCTTT. This gives the protein CASIRDSNTEAFF.

The rearrangement links TRBV7-2 to TRBJ2-5; 11 positions match TRBD1. The V and J ends lost 5 bases and 4 bases, in that order; junction bases with no gene match: 3. The germline V gene encodes CDR1 SGHTA and CDR2 FQGNSA. The CDR3 loop spans 14 amino acids. CDR3: CASSPGTGGETQYF. The CDR3 DNA follows: TGTGCCAGCAGCCCTGGGACAGGGGGAGAGACCCAGTACTTC.

V is TRBV10-3 and J is TRBJ2-7; D is uncertain. Trimming stripped 4 bases from V and 5 bases from J, with 6 bases between. This CDR3 spans 11 amino acids. Germline CDR1 ENHRY, CDR2 SYGVKD. CDR3: CAISARNEQYF. The CDR3 DNA sequence: TGTGCCATCAGTGCGAGAAACGAGCAGTACTTC.

This chain joins TRBV19 and TRBJ1-1, with D maybe TRBD1 (6 bases). The V end lost 3 bases, the J end lost 0 bases, and 11 bases lay between the germline ends. Germline CDR1 reads LNHDA; CDR2 reads SQIVND (reference sequence). The CDR3 has 15 amino acids. This CDR3 reads CASSMLPGVNTEAFF. The CDR3 nucleotides are TGTGCCAGTAGTATGCTCCCAGGGGTGAACACTGAAGCTTTCTTT. The full variable domain, rest sourced from reference TRBV19 and TRBJ1-1, is DGGITQSPKYLFRKEGQNVTLSCEQNLNHDAMYWYRQDPGQGLRLIYYSQIVNDFQKGDIAEGYSVSREKKESFPLTVTSAQKNPTAFYLCASSMLPGVNTEAFFGQGTRLTVV.

This chain uses TRBV30 with TRBJ1-5, with D possibly being TRBD1 (6 bases). CDR3 length: 13 residues. V gave up 3 bases and J gave up 7 bases, with 13 bases separating them. The V gene's germline CDR1 is GTSNPN and CDR2 SVGIG (reference sequence). The CDR3 DNA is TGTGCCTGGAGGTCCAGGGGAGGGCAGCCCCAGCATTTT. This codes for CAWRSRGGQPQHF.

The gene calls are TRBV6-5 and TRBJ1-5; 8 bases align to TRBD1. J was trimmed by 6 bases and V by 6 bases; bases with no gene match: 4. In germline, CDR1 is MNHEY, CDR2 SVGAGI. There are 13 residues in the CDR3. The CDR3 is CASSQGASQPQHF. CDR3 nucleotides: TGTGCCAGCAGCCAGGGGGCTAGTCAGCCCCAGCATTTT.

V and J are TRBV6-1 and TRBJ1-2; D is unresolved. The CDR3 totals 14 residues. V was shortened by 3 bases and J by 0 bases, with 8 bases between the two germline ends. Germline CDR1 and CDR2: MNHNS and SASEGT. CDR3 coding DNA: TGTGCCAGCAGTGATGGTAACTCTAACTATGGCTACACCTTC. It translates to CASSDGNSNYGYTF.

This CDR3 reads CASSKGSGDTDTQYF. CDR3 DNA sequence: TGTGCCAGTAGTAAAGGTAGCGGTGACACAGATACGCAGTATTTT. V and J are TRBV19 and TRBJ2-3; a possible D gene is TRBD2 (6 bases). V lost 4 bases and J lost 2, with 13 bases in between. CDR3 length equals 15 residues. Looked up from germline, CDR1 is LNHDA and CDR2 is SQIVND (reference sequence).

The gene calls are TRBV6-5 and TRBJ2-7; D gene ambiguous. V was shortened by 2 bases and J by 0 bases, with 11 bases between the two germline ends. This CDR3 spans 15 amino acids. The germline gives CDR1 MNHEY, CDR2 SVGAGI. The CDR3 spells CASSYHALGSYEQYF. In DNA, the CDR3 is TGTGCCAGCAGTTACCATGCTTTAGGCTCCTACGAGCAGTACTTC.

Here the CDR3 DNA reads TGTGCCACTACAGGGATCTCCTACGAGCAGTACTTC. It codes for CATTGISYEQYF. The V gene is TRBV10-3, the J gene TRBJ2-7; TRBD1 is a possible D gene (6 bases). The length of the CDR3 is 12 residues. Germline-derived CDR1 and CDR2 are ENHRY and SYGVKD. Trimming removed 10 bases at V and 0 bases at J, with 10 bases between.

In this sample, this clone turned up many times. This chain connects TRBV29-1 to TRBJ2-1, with D perhaps matching TRBD2 (5 bases). With 7 bases removed from V and 9 bases from J, the gap between germline ends came to 19 bases. CDR3 length: 13 amino acids. From germline, CDR1 is SQVTM and CDR2 ANQGSEA. CDR3 amino acids: CSALGLFGSEQFF. CDR3 nucleotides: TGCAGCGCCTTGGGTTTGTTTGGGAGTGAGCAGTTCTTC.

A word on this clone: Different DNA sequences within this sample yield the same CDR3. V is TRBV2 and J is TRBJ1-2; no clear D. The CDR3 is 13 amino acids. V was trimmed by 1 base and J by 2 bases, leaving 5 bases between them. From germline, CDR1 is SNHLY and CDR2 FYNNEI. DNA for the CDR3: TGTGCCAGCAGTGAAGAGGGAAACTATGGCTACACCTTC. Protein sequence: CASSEEGNYGYTF.